These 19 T cell receptor beta chains came from one sample sequenced in a study of blood T cell repertoires in COVID-19. Clones were sequenced by immunoSEQ multiplex PCR, and TCRdb holds only the in-frame ones, with some missing. The sample consists of approximately 260,000 clones, approximately 90% of them appearing once. Material for sequencing was PBMCs or T cells enriched from blood (not recorded which). Receptors were obtained from a woman between 25 and 40 years old with acute COVID-19.

This chain connects TRBV2 to TRBJ2-2; D ambiguous. Per the germline V gene, CDR1 is SNHLY and CDR2 is FYNNEI. Trimming took off 2 bases at V and 1 base at J, with 5 bases between the two ends. This CDR3 comprises 14 residues. CDR3 sequence: CASSEQQNTGELFF. CDR3 DNA: TGTGCCAGCAGTGAACAACAGAACACCGGGGAGCTGTTTTTT.

This sequence joins TRBV2 and TRBJ2-1, with a weak D call TRBD1 (6 bases). The CDR3 spans 13 residues. Deletions cut 7 bases from V and 7 bases from J, with 14 bases between. From germline, CDR1 is SNHLY and CDR2 FYNNEI. In DNA form, the CDR3 reads TGTGCCAGCAATTTTCAGGGGACGAATGAGCAGTTCTTC. Translating it yields CASNFQGTNEQFF.

This clone showed up just once. The genes are TRBV30 and TRBJ1-1; 9 bases align to TRBD1. CDR1 GTSNPN and CDR2 SVGIG come from the germline V gene (reference sequence). Germline trimming cut 2 bases from V and 3 bases from J; bases unmatched to any gene: 7. CDR3 size: 15 residues. The CDR3 spells CAWSWTWDRDTEAFF. The DNA for the CDR3 is TGTGCCTGGAGTTGGACATGGGACAGGGACACTGAAGCTTTCTTT.

This chain links TRBV5-1 with TRBJ2-1, with TRBD1 matching over 7 bases. Germline lookup yields CDR1 SGHRS and CDR2 YFSETQ. CDR3 length equals 16 residues. The J segment lost 4 bases and the V segment lost 3 bases, leaving 10 bases of the junction unmatched. This CDR3 reads CASSSRATGSYNEQFF. The CDR3, as DNA: TGCGCCAGCAGCTCCCGCGCGACAGGGTCATACAATGAGCAGTTCTTC.

V gene TRBV28 combines with J gene TRBJ1-2; D remains ambiguous. Per germline, CDR1 MDHEN and CDR2 SYDVKM. This CDR3 has 15 amino acids. Trimming stripped 1 base from V and 5 bases from J, with 14 bases between. This CDR3 reads CASSLSQAKVYGYTF. The CDR3 DNA sequence: TGTGCCAGCAGTTTATCGCAGGCGAAGGTTTATGGCTACACCTTC.

To note about this clone: Distinct nucleotide sequences in the sample also encode this CDR3. The V call is TRBV7-2, the J call TRBJ2-7; 7 bases fit TRBD2. The germline V gene has CDR1 SGHTA and CDR2 FQGNSA. The CDR3 loop spans 14 amino acids. J lost 0 bases, V lost 4 bases, and 3 bases had no gene match. The CDR3 is CASSWGGSSYEQYF. The CDR3, as DNA: TGTGCCAGCAGCTGGGGGGGGAGCTCCTACGAGCAGTACTTC.

This clone was detected only once. The genes are TRBV19 and TRBJ1-3, with 8 bases fitting TRBD1. Germline CDR1 LNHDA, CDR2 SQIVND (reference sequence). V was pared by 8 bases and J by 0 bases, with 6 bases of the junction left unmatched. This CDR3 has 15 amino acids. The CDR3 DNA follows: TGTGCCAGTGCCCGGGACAGGAACTCTGGAAACACCATATATTTT. Translation gives CASARDRNSGNTIYF.

The V call is TRBV7-9, the J call TRBJ1-1; D unclear. Per the germline V gene, CDR1 is SEHNR and CDR2 is FQNEAQ (reference sequence). Trimming took 5 bases from V and 3 from J, leaving 10 bases between them. This CDR3 region has 13 residues. CDR3 nucleotide sequence: TGTGCCAGCAGCAAGCACGGGGACACTGAAGCTTTCTTT. Its translation is CASSKHGDTEAFF.

CDR3 amino acids: CASSGQGLGYTF. The CDR3 DNA reads as TGTGCCAGCAGCGGACAGGGGCTTGGCTACACCTTC. The chain has TRBV6-2 or TRBV6-3 and TRBJ1-2, with TRBD1 identical over 9 bases. This CDR3 is built from 12 residues. The V gene's germline CDR1 is MNHEY and CDR2 SVGEGT. J was trimmed by 7 bases and V by 6 bases; bases with no gene match: 3.

The chain carries TRBV28 and TRBJ1-3; a weak D match, TRBD1 (6 bases). Looked up from germline, CDR1 is MDHEN and CDR2 is SYDVKM. The CDR3 extends over 14 amino acids. V shed 5 bases and J shed 4 bases, with 12 bases lying between them. CDR3 loop: CASSHTGTGNTIYF. The DNA of the CDR3 is TGTGCCAGCAGTCATACCGGGACAGGAAACACCATATATTTT.

This chain's CDR3 is CASRGTGGHGYTF. The DNA of the CDR3 is TGTGCCAGCAGAGGGACAGGGGGCCATGGCTACACCTTC. V and J are TRBV6-5 and TRBJ1-2; 12 bases align to TRBD1. The germline CDR1 and CDR2 sequences are MNHEY and SVGAGI. The V segment lost 6 bases and the J segment 6 bases; nucleotides outside the gene matches: 2. The CDR3 extends over 13 amino acids.

The table lists this clone with a count of one. This chain links TRBV19 with TRBJ1-2; the match to TRBD1 covers 9 bases. The CDR3 has 15 residues. Germline CDR1 reads LNHDA; CDR2 reads SQIVND (reference sequence). The V gene end was trimmed by 9 bases and the J gene end by 6 bases; junction bases not matched to a gene: 14. The chain's CDR3 is CASQTWGQGDHGYTF. The DNA of the CDR3 is TGTGCCAGCCAGACCTGGGGACAGGGTGACCATGGCTACACCTTC.

This clone was observed once. V and J are TRBV28 and TRBJ1-3; 9 bases map to TRBD1. The V gene end was trimmed by 7 bases and the J gene end by 2 bases; junction bases not matched to a gene: 9. The CDR3 is made up of 16 amino acids. The germline V gene has CDR1 MDHEN and CDR2 SYDVKM. DNA of the CDR3: TGTGCCAGCAACGAAGGACAGGGGAACGCTGGAAACACCATATATTTT. Its protein is CASNEGQGNAGNTIYF.

About this clone: The same CDR3 also results from other DNA sequences found in this sample. For the CDR3, the DNA is TGTGCCAGCAGCCAAGGGACAGGGAACACTGAAGCTTTCTTT. Amino acids: CASSQGTGNTEAFF. V is TRBV3-1 (or the pseudogene TRBV3-2) and J is TRBJ1-1, with 7 positions matching TRBD1. The CDR3 consists of 14 residues. Per germline, CDR1 LGHDT and CDR2 YNNKEL (reference sequence). J was trimmed by 1 base and V by 1 base; bases with no gene match: 0.

The gene calls are TRBV18 and TRBJ2-3, with 10 positions matching TRBD1. The V segment lost 4 bases and the J segment 0 bases; nucleotides outside the gene matches: 10. Germline loops: CDR1 KGHSH, CDR2 LQKENI. CDR3 length: 18 residues. The CDR3 reads CASSQRDRGLPSTDTQYF. The CDR3 bases are TGTGCCAGCTCACAGAGGGACAGGGGATTACCTAGCACAGATACGCAGTATTTT.

V and J are TRBV5-5 and TRBJ1-5; D is perhaps TRBD1 (5 bases). The CDR3 is 13 residues long. The V end lost 0 bases, the J end lost 9 bases, and 10 bases lay between the germline ends. Germline loops: CDR1 SGHKS, CDR2 YYEKEE (reference sequence). For the CDR3, the DNA is TGTGCCAGCAGCTTGGAGGGGAACCGGCCCCAGCATTTT. Its protein product is CASSLEGNRPQHF.

The chain recombines TRBV5-1 with TRBJ2-3, with D possibly matching TRBD1 (5 bases). Germline V gene lookup returns CDR1 SGHRS and CDR2 YFSETQ. The CDR3 length is 15 residues. V was shortened by 1 base and J by 4 bases, with 13 bases between the two germline ends. In DNA form, the CDR3 reads TGCGCCAGCAGCTTGCAGGCAGGGTTGGCAGATACGCAGTATTTT. Amino acid sequence: CASSLQAGLADTQYF.

Regarding this clone: Distinct nucleotide sequences in the sample also encode this CDR3. The chain uses TRBV18 and TRBJ1-1; 10 nucleotides match TRBD1. The CDR3 is 12 residues long. Germline loops: CDR1 KGHSH, CDR2 LQKENI. The ends lost 3 bases at V and 8 bases at J; junction bases unmatched: 0. CDR3 residues: CASSPTGGEAFF. The CDR3 DNA is TGTGCCAGCTCACCGACAGGGGGCGAAGCTTTCTTT.

The chain couples TRBV6-2 or TRBV6-3 to TRBJ2-3, with 11 bases lining up with TRBD1. Trimming removed 5 bases from V and 3 bases from J; junction bases left unmatched: 13. The CDR3 runs 18 residues. Looked up from germline, CDR1 is MNHEY and CDR2 is SVGEGT. CDR3 coding DNA: TGTGCCAGCAGTGGACAGGGGGCTTCCCCGGGAGTTACAGATACGCAGTATTTT. This gives the protein CASSGQGASPGVTDTQYF.